These T cell receptor beta chains were read from a single sample in a study of cytomegalovirus exposure and HLA in healthy donors. The repertoire was sequenced with immunoSEQ multiplex PCR; TCRdb's copy has only in-frame clones and lacks some. The repertoire holds roughly 110,000 clones, approximately 74% seen once, with about 15% in the top ten. What was sequenced was PBMCs. Receptor source: a woman between 40 and 55 years old in good health and CMV-seropositive. CDR3s include the opening cysteine and the closing phenylalanine or tryptophan. The order of the fields is clone size, D gene, J gene, CDR3 length, V gene, CDR3 DNA, CDR3 protein. The D gene is left open where the match is weak. Expanded clones are given a class, and other clones once, few, many or no size at all.

abundance: -
d_gene: TRBD2
j_gene: TRBJ2-5
len: 16
v_gene: TRBV5-1
CDR3nt: TGCGCCAGCAGCCCCCGGGTTAGCGGGGGAGGGGAGACCCAGTACTTC
CDR3aa: CASSPRVSGGGETQYF

abundance: -
d_gene: -
j_gene: TRBJ2-2
len: 16
v_gene: TRBV11-2
CDR3nt: TGTGCCAGCAGCTTTAAGCGGCAGCTTGGCACCGGGGAGCTGTTTTTT
CDR3aa: CASSFKRQLGTGELFF

abundance: -
d_gene: TRBD2
j_gene: TRBJ2-1
len: 16
v_gene: TRBV7-6
CDR3nt: TGTGCCAGCAGCTTAGGCGGGGAGGGCTCCTACAATGAGCAGTTCTTC
CDR3aa: CASSLGGEGSYNEQFF

abundance: -
d_gene: -
j_gene: TRBJ2-1
len: 13
v_gene: TRBV30
CDR3nt: TGTGCCTGGAGCCCTACCTCAGGGAATGAGCAGTTCTTC
CDR3aa: CAWSPTSGNEQFF

abundance: -
d_gene: -
j_gene: TRBJ1-2
len: 16
v_gene: TRBV19
CDR3nt: TGTGCCAGTATTCCCGGGGGGGAAGTATCCCACTATGGCTACACCTTC
CDR3aa: CASIPGGEVSHYGYTF

abundance: -
d_gene: TRBD1
j_gene: TRBJ1-4
len: 14
v_gene: TRBV30
CDR3nt: TGTGCCTGGAGTTTACAGGGGGTGGGGGAAAAACTGTTTTTT
CDR3aa: CAWSLQGVGEKLFF

abundance: few
d_gene: -
j_gene: TRBJ1-1
len: 10
v_gene: TRBV30
CDR3nt: TGTGCCTGGAGTGCACAGGAAGCTTTCTTT
CDR3aa: CAWSAQEAFF

abundance: -
d_gene: TRBD1
j_gene: TRBJ2-7
len: 14
v_gene: TRBV5-1
CDR3nt: TGCGCCAGCAGCTCGGGACAGGGGACCTACGAGCAGTACTTC
CDR3aa: CASSSGQGTYEQYF

abundance: -
d_gene: TRBD1
j_gene: TRBJ2-7
len: 17
v_gene: TRBV5-1
CDR3nt: TGCGCCAGCAGCCTCGGGACAGCTACCATCCGGGGCTACGAGCAGTACTTC
CDR3aa: CASSLGTATIRGYEQYF

abundance: -
d_gene: -
j_gene: TRBJ1-6
len: 15
v_gene: TRBV12-5
CDR3nt: TGTGCTAGTGGTACCTCCGGGGGGGGTGTTTCACCCCTCCACTTT
CDR3aa: CASGTSGGGVSPLHF

abundance: -
d_gene: TRBD2
j_gene: TRBJ2-1
len: 13
v_gene: TRBV7-3
CDR3nt: TGTGCCAGCAGTCGGGGGGGGTACAATGAGCAGTTCTTC
CDR3aa: CASSRGGYNEQFF

abundance: few
d_gene: -
j_gene: TRBJ1-4
len: 15
v_gene: TRBV6-6
CDR3nt: TGTGCCAGCAGTTACTCAGGGCGGGAGAATGAAAAACTGTTTTTT
CDR3aa: CASSYSGRENEKLFF

abundance: -
d_gene: -
j_gene: TRBJ2-5
len: 14
v_gene: TRBV5-1
CDR3nt: TGCGCCAGCACTTTGGGGAGGACAGGAGAGACCCAGTACTTC
CDR3aa: CASTLGRTGETQYF

abundance: once
d_gene: TRBD1
j_gene: TRBJ1-4
len: 15
v_gene: TRBV10-3
CDR3nt: TGTGCCATCAGTTCTACTGGGACAGGGAATGAAAAACTGTTTTTT
CDR3aa: CAISSTGTGNEKLFF

abundance: -
d_gene: -
j_gene: TRBJ1-5
len: 14
v_gene: TRBV2
CDR3nt: TGTGCCAGCAGCTTCGGGGGGCGCAATCAGCCCCAGCATTTT
CDR3aa: CASSFGGRNQPQHF

abundance: -
d_gene: TRBD2
j_gene: TRBJ2-1
len: 15
v_gene: TRBV6-5
CDR3nt: TGTGCCAGCAGTTACGCCGCGGGGGGGCCTCATGAGCAGTTCTTC
CDR3aa: CASSYAAGGPHEQFF

abundance: -
d_gene: -
j_gene: TRBJ2-2
len: 14
v_gene: TRBV7-2
CDR3nt: TGTGCCAGCAGCTTAGCGCGTACAGCCGGGGAGCTGTTTTTT
CDR3aa: CASSLARTAGELFF

abundance: -
d_gene: TRBD2
j_gene: TRBJ2-5
len: 20
v_gene: TRBV2
CDR3nt: TGTGCCAGCAGTGAACCCACAGGAGCGGGGGGGATAAAATTAAAAGAGACCCAGTACTTC
CDR3aa: CASSEPTGAGGIKLKETQYF

abundance: -
d_gene: -
j_gene: TRBJ1-3
len: 15
v_gene: TRBV4-1
CDR3nt: TGCGCCAGCAGCCATGCGGGGGGGGGCAGGGACACCATATATTTT
CDR3aa: CASSHAGGGRDTIYF

abundance: -
d_gene: TRBD1
j_gene: TRBJ1-3
len: 16
v_gene: TRBV15
CDR3nt: TGTGCCACCAGTCGGACAGGCCTATCCTTGGGAAACACCATATATTTT
CDR3aa: CATSRTGLSLGNTIYF

abundance: -
d_gene: -
j_gene: TRBJ2-3
len: 13
v_gene: TRBV10-1
CDR3nt: TGCGCCAGCAGTGACGGGGGTGCAGATACGCAGTATTTT
CDR3aa: CASSDGGADTQYF

abundance: -
d_gene: -
j_gene: TRBJ2-3
len: 11
v_gene: TRBV20-1
CDR3nt: TGCAGTGCTAGTACTTCAGATACGCAGTATTTT
CDR3aa: CSASTSDTQYF